This TCR beta chain was captured by sequencing in a study of CD8+ T cells in alopecia areata. Whole-study results and caveats: Scalp samples also yield sequences from resident alphabeta T cells of normal skin. Against the mouse data, patients shared TCRs less clearly, possibly for HLA reasons.

The CDR3 is 16 amino acids. V dropped 2 bases and J dropped 3 bases, with 15 bases sitting between them. Per germline, CDR1 LNHNV and CDR2 YYDKDF (reference sequence). Extraction of RNA preceded its reverse transcription into cDNA, which served as the sequencing template. Libraries were prepared by immunoSEQ multiplex PCR; TCRdb keeps only in-frame clonotypes and omits some of them. The sample yields 110,000 to 150,000 clones, around three fifths seen once. This clone occurred once. Its antigen is still unknown. The sample here was CD4+ T cells sorted from blood, taken at week 0. The V gene is TRBV15, the J gene TRBJ2-3; TRBD2 is a possible D gene (5 bases). The clonotype was recovered from a human donor with alopecia areata. CDR3 residues: CATSRTPGKATDTQYF. In nucleotides, the CDR3 is TGTGCCACCAGCAGAACTCCGGGAAAGGCTACAGATACGCAGTATTTT. The full variable domain, its missing parts supplied by reference TRBV15 and TRBJ2-3, is DAMVIQNPRYQVTQFGKPVTLSCSQTLNHNVMYWYQQKSSQAPKLLFHYYDKDFNNEADTPDNFQSRRPNTSFCFLDIRSPGLGDTAMYLCATSRTPGKATDTQYFGPGTRLTVL.